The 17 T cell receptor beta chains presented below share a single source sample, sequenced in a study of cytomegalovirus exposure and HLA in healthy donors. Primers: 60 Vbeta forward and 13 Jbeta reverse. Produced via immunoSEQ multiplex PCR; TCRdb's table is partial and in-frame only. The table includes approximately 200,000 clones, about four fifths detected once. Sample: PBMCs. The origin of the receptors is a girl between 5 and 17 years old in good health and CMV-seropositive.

CDR3 region: CASSVGGHPNYGYTF. DNA of the CDR3: TGTGCCAGCAGTGTTGGGGGACATCCTAACTATGGCTACACCTTC. V and J are TRBV6-5 and TRBJ1-2; D is possibly TRBD1 (6 bases). Deletions cut 5 bases from V and 0 bases from J, with 13 bases between. CDR1 MNHEY and CDR2 SVGAGI come from the germline V gene. The CDR3 runs 15 residues.

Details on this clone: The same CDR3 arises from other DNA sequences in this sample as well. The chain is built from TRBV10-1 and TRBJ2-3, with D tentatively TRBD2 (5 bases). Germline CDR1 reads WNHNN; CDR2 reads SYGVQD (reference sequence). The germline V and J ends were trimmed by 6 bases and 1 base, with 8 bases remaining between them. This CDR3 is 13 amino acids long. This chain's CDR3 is CASRAGGTDTQYF. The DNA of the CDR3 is TGCGCCAGCAGGGCCGGGGGCACAGATACGCAGTATTTT.

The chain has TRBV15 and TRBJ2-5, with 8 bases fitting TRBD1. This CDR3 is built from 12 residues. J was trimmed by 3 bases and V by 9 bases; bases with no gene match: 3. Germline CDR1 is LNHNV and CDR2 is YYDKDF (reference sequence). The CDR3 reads CATTTGEETQYF. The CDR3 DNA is TGTGCCACTACGACAGGGGAAGAGACCCAGTACTTC.

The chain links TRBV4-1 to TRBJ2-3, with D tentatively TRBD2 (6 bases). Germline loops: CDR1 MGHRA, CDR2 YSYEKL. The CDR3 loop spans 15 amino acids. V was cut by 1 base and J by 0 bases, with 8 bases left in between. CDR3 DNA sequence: TGCGCCAGCAGCCAAGGTCTAGCGAGCACAGATACGCAGTATTTT. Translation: CASSQGLASTDTQYF.

For the CDR3, the DNA is TGTGCCAGCAGCGGGGACAGGGGGCTCGGTGAAGCTTTCTTT. It specifies CASSGDRGLGEAFF. This rearrangement joins TRBV5-4 to TRBJ1-1, with 12 bases that match TRBD1. Per germline, CDR1 SGHNT and CDR2 YYREEE (reference sequence). This CDR3 has 14 residues. Trimming at V came to 4 bases and at J to 7 bases, leaving 5 bases not matched to a gene.

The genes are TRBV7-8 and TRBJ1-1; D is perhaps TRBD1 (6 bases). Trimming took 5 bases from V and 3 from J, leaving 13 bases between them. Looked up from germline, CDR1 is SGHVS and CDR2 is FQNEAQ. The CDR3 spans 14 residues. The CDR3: CASSRGGADTEAFF. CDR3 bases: TGTGCCAGCAGCCGGGGGGGGGCGGACACTGAAGCTTTCTTT.

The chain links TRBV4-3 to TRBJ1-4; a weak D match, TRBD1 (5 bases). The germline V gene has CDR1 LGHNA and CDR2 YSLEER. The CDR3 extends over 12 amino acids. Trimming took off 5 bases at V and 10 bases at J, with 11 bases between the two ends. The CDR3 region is CASSGGTAKLFF. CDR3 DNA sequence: TGCGCCAGCAGCGGGGGGACTGCAAAACTGTTTTTT.

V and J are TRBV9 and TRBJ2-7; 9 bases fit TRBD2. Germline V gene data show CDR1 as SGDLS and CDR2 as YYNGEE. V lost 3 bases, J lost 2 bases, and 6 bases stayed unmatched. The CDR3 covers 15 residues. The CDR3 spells CASSEGTSRPYEQYF. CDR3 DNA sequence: TGTGCCAGCAGCGAGGGGACTAGCCGCCCCTACGAGCAGTACTTC.

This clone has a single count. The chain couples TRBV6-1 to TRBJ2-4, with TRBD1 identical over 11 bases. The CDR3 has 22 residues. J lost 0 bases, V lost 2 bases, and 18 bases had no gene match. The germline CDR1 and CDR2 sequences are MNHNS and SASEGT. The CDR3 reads CASSERPIPGQGELIAKNIQYF. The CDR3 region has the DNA TGTGCCAGCAGTGAAAGACCGATTCCGGGACAGGGGGAGCTAATAGCCAAAAACATTCAGTACTTC.

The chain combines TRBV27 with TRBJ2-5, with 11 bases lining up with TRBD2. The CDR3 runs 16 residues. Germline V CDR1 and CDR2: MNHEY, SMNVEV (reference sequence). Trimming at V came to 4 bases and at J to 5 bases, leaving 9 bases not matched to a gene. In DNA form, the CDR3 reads TGTGCCAGCAGTTCCACTAGCGGGGGCCCGGGGGAGACCCAGTACTTC. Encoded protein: CASSSTSGGPGETQYF.

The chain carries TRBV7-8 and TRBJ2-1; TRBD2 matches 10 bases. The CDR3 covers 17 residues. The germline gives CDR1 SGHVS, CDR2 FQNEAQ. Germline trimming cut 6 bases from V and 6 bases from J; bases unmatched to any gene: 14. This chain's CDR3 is CASSTRKAGGPVNEQFF. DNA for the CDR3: TGTGCCAGCAGTACGAGAAAAGCGGGGGGGCCTGTCAATGAGCAGTTCTTC.

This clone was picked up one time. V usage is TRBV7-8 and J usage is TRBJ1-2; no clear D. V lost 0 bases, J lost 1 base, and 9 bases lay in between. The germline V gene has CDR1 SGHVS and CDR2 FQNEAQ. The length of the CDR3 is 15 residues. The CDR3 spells CASSLALEGNYGYTF. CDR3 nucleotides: TGTGCCAGCAGCTTAGCGCTCGAGGGTAACTATGGCTACACCTTC.

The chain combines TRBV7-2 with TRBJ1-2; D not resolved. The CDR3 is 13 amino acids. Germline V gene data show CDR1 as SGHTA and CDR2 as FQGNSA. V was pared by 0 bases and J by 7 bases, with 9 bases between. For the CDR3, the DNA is TGTGCCAGCAGCTTAGCGTCCGCGAGTGGCTACACCTTC. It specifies CASSLASASGYTF.

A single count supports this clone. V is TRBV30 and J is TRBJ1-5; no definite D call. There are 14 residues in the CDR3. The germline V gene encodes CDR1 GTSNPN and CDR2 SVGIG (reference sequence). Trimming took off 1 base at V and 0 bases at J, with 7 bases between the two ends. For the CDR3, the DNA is TGTGCCTGGAGTGAAGGAGATAGCAATCAGCCCCAGCATTTT. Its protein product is CAWSEGDSNQPQHF.

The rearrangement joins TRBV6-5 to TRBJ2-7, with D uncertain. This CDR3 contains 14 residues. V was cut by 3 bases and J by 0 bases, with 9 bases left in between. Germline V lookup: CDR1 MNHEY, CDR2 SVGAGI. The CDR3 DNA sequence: TGTGCCAGCAGTTATGGAACAGACTCCTACGAGCAGTACTTC. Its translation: CASSYGTDSYEQYF.

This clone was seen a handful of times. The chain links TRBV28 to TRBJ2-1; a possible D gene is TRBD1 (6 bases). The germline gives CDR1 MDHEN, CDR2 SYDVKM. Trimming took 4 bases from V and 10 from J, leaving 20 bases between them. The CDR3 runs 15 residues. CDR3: CASSSPGRTGYEQFF. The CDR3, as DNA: TGTGCCAGCAGTTCACCTGGGAGAACAGGGTACGAGCAGTTCTTC. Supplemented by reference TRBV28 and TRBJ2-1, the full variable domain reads DVKVTQSSRYLVKRTGEKVFLECVQDMDHENMFWYRQDPGLGLRLIYFSYDVKMKEKGDIPEGYSVSREKKERFSLILESASTNQTSMYLCASSSPGRTGYEQFFGPGTRLTVL.

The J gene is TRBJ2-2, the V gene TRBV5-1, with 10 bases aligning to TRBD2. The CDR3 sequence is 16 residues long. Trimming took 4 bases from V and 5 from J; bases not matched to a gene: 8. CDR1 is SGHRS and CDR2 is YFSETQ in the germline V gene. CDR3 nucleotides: TGCGCCAGCAGCCCGGAGCGGGGGGGGCTAACCGGGGAGCTGTTTTTT. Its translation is CASSPERGGLTGELFF.